Following are 22 T cell receptor beta chains from one sample sequenced in a study of T cells in Graves' hyperthyroidism and ophthalmopathy. From RNA transcripts, TCR beta CDR3 regions were amplified. TCR CDR3 underwent first-round RT-PCR with the HTBI primer set. Each CDR3 protein gets one entry after TCRdb re-called the multiplex PCR reads with MiXCR. This table holds 400,000 to 550,000 distinct CDR3 sequences, around 14% found once. The source material was blood. These receptors were taken from a woman aged 18-29 years with Graves' hyperthyroidism.

This clonotype was counted many times. This chain links TRBV11-2 with TRBJ1-2; D gene unclear. From germline, CDR1 is SGHAT and CDR2 FQNNGV. Trimming removed 4 bases at V and 4 bases at J, with 10 bases between. The CDR3 has 13 residues. The CDR3, as DNA: TGTGCCAGCAGCTCCCCTTGGGCCTATGGCTACACCTTC. The encoded protein is CASSSPWAYGYTF.

At least ten counts were recorded for this clonotype. The chain couples TRBV27 to TRBJ2-7, with TRBD2 identical over 11 bases. V trimming: 2 bases; J trimming: 0 bases; junction bases outside the gene matches: 3. CDR3 length equals 16 residues. Germline V gene sequence: CDR1 MNHEY, CDR2 SMNVEV (reference sequence). CDR3 nucleotides: TGTGCCAGCAGTTTACTCGGGACTAGCGGCTCCTACGAGCAGTACTTC. Translated: CASSLLGTSGSYEQYF.

This clonotype was picked up many times. The gene calls are TRBV19 and TRBJ1-5; 8 bases agree with TRBD1. The CDR3 is made up of 16 amino acids. The germline V gene encodes CDR1 LNHDA and CDR2 SQIVND (reference sequence). Trimming removed 3 bases from V and 6 bases from J; junction bases left unmatched: 10. DNA for the CDR3: TGTGCCAGTAGTATGAACTCAGGGGGCGCGGCTCAGCCCCAGCATTTT. It is translated as CASSMNSGGAAQPQHF.

This clonotype was seen repeatedly, ten times or more. The chain employs TRBV2 and TRBJ2-1; no reliable D call. The CDR3 is 11 residues long. Deletions cut 1 base from V and 8 bases from J, with 3 bases between. The germline V gene encodes CDR1 SNHLY and CDR2 FYNNEI. The CDR3 coding sequence is TGTGCCAGCAGTGAAGAAGATGAGCAGTTCTTC. Translated, it gives CASSEEDEQFF.

This clonotype was counted between two and nine times. The rearrangement links TRBV6-2 or TRBV6-3 to TRBJ2-5; D gene unclear. V was pared by 0 bases and J by 5 bases, with 19 bases between. This CDR3 is 17 amino acids long. From germline, CDR1 is MNHEY and CDR2 SVGEGT. The CDR3 loop reads CASSYSVNLKQSETQYF. CDR3 bases: TGTGCCAGCAGTTACTCGGTAAACTTAAAACAATCGGAGACCCAGTACTTC.

V and J are TRBV10-2 and TRBJ1-5; 7 positions match TRBD1. The germline CDR1 and CDR2 sequences are WSHSY and SAAADI. V shed 3 bases, J shed 2 bases, and the junction held 10 bases outside the gene matches. CDR3 length equals 17 residues. In nucleotides, the CDR3 is TGCGCCAGCAGTGATCGGCAGGGGGTGGTTGGCAATCAGCCCCAGCATTTT. Its translation: CASSDRQGVVGNQPQHF.

The chain joins TRBV24-1 to TRBJ2-1, with 11 bases lining up with TRBD2. V shed 1 base and J 8 bases; nucleotides not matched to a gene: 9. This CDR3 has 17 amino acids. Germline assignment: CDR1 KGHDR and CDR2 SFDVKD. The CDR3: CATSDFATSGSVDEQFF. CDR3 nucleotide sequence: TGTGCCACCAGTGATTTCGCAACTAGCGGGAGTGTTGATGAGCAGTTCTTC.

V usage is TRBV20-1 and J usage is TRBJ2-3; TRBD2 aligns across 7 bases. After removal of 3 bases from V and 1 base from J, the junction contained 1 base not matched to a gene. CDR3 size: 13 residues. Germline lookup yields CDR1 DFQATT and CDR2 SNEGSKA (reference sequence). This chain's CDR3 is CSARGGGTDTQYF. The DNA for the CDR3 is TGCAGTGCTAGGGGGGGGGGCACAGATACGCAGTATTTT.

Many counts were recorded for this clonotype. This chain uses TRBV6-5 with TRBJ1-2; TRBD1 aligns across 8 bases. The CDR3 contains 15 residues. The junction had 3 bases not matched to a gene; V was cut back by 0 bases and J by 3 bases. Germline V CDR1 and CDR2: MNHEY, SVGAGI. The CDR3 DNA follows: TGTGCCAGCAGTTACTCGACAGGGGACTACTATGGCTACACCTTC. It yields the protein CASSYSTGDYYGYTF.

For this clonotype: The junction departs from germline at one end; a sequencing error may be responsible. The V and J genes are TRBV20-1 and TRBJ2-1; the match to TRBD2 covers 9 bases. The length of the CDR3 is 17 residues. Per germline, CDR1 DFQATT and CDR2 SNEGSKA (reference sequence). The CDR3 bases are TGCAGTGCTAGAGTATTAGCGGGAGTCGGGGATTACAATGAACAGTTCTTC. Its protein product is CSARVLAGVGDYNEQFF.

In this sample, this clonotype turned up many times. This chain connects TRBV2 to TRBJ1-6; TRBD1 aligns across 9 bases. The CDR3 is 15 amino acids. V shed 6 bases, J shed 7 bases, and the junction held 7 bases outside the gene matches. Germline V lookup: CDR1 SNHLY, CDR2 FYNNEI. CDR3 protein: CASSALGQGNSPLHF. DNA of the CDR3: TGTGCCAGCAGCGCTCTGGGACAGGGAAATTCACCCCTCCACTTT.

A note on this clonotype: Possible read error: a much larger clone is one base away. The genes are TRBV15 and TRBJ1-5; 8 bases are a match to TRBD1. The germline V gene encodes CDR1 LNHNV and CDR2 YYDKDF (reference sequence). Unmatched junction bases numbered 2, after V lost 6 bases and J lost 1 base. The CDR3 covers 14 residues. CDR3 DNA: TGTGCCACCAGGCGACAGGGGAGCAATCAGCCCCAGCATTTT. It codes for CATRRQGSNQPQHF.

This clonotype was seen many times. The genes are TRBV9 and TRBJ2-1; D is unresolved. V lost 4 bases and J lost 2, with 16 bases in between. CDR1 and CDR2 (germline): SGDLS, YYNGEE. The CDR3 spans 16 residues. Written as DNA, the CDR3 is TGTGCCAGCAGCCCCCCACTAACCCTGACCTACAATGAGCAGTTCTTC. Its translation: CASSPPLTLTYNEQFF.

The V call is TRBV5-6, the J call TRBJ2-5; D perhaps matches TRBD2 (6 bases). V was pared by 4 bases and J by 2 bases, with 12 bases between. The CDR3 totals 14 residues. Germline V gene lookup returns CDR1 SGHDT and CDR2 YYEEEE. In nucleotides, the CDR3 is TGTGCCAGCAGCGGGGGGACTTCTCAAGAGACCCAGTACTTC. This codes for CASSGGTSQETQYF.

There are many counts of this clonotype. The CDR3 DNA follows: TGTGCCAGCAGTCCCCAGGGCGGATGGGAAAAACTGTTTTTT. Amino acid sequence: CASSPQGGWEKLFF. The V and J genes are TRBV6-2 or TRBV6-3 and TRBJ1-4, with a tentative D call TRBD1 (5 bases). V lost 5 bases and J 8 bases, leaving 15 bases between the germline ends. The CDR3 runs 14 residues. CDR1 MNHEY and CDR2 SVGEGT come from the germline V gene.

The table lists this clonotype with many counts. The chain has TRBV3-1 and TRBJ2-7; no reliable D call. The CDR3 consists of 13 residues. From germline, CDR1 is LGHDT and CDR2 YNNKEL (reference sequence). Trimming cost V 3 bases and J 7 bases, with 13 bases left between them. CDR3 sequence: CASSHRTVGEQYF. CDR3 sequence (DNA): TGTGCCAGCAGCCACAGGACCGTGGGGGAGCAGTACTTC.

This clonotype was observed at least ten times. The chain has TRBV3-1 and TRBJ2-5; D perhaps matches TRBD2 (6 bases). V lost 0 bases, J lost 2 bases, and 16 bases lay in between. Germline V gives CDR1 LGHDT, CDR2 YNNKEL (reference sequence). This CDR3 region has 17 residues. The CDR3 protein is CASSQDFEGREQETQYF. The CDR3 DNA reads as TGTGCCAGCAGCCAAGATTTCGAAGGGCGGGAACAAGAGACCCAGTACTTC.

Comments on this clonotype: A read error may be the cause here, since a much bigger clone is one base away. The chain combines TRBV7-2 with TRBJ2-3; the D is unclear. CDR3 length equals 13 residues. V dropped 4 bases and J dropped 0 bases, with 5 bases sitting between them. Germline CDR1 and CDR2: SGHTA and FQGNSA. CDR3 sequence: CASSWRSTDTQYF. The CDR3 region has the DNA TGTGCCAGCAGCTGGCGGAGCACAGATACGCAGTATTTT.

This clonotype was observed many times. This chain joins TRBV29-1 and TRBJ2-3, with 8 bases identical to TRBD2. The CDR3 spans 13 residues. In germline, CDR1 is SQVTM, CDR2 ANQGSEA. This CDR3 is CSETSGSTDTQYF. Written as DNA, the CDR3 is TGCAGTGAAACTAGCGGTAGCACAGATACGCAGTATTTT.

Only one count was recorded for this clonotype. Mismatch with germline at one junction end may stem from a read error. The chain couples TRBV4-1 to TRBJ1-2, with unresolved D. The CDR3 runs 15 residues. The germline V gene encodes CDR1 MGHRA and CDR2 YSYEKL. The CDR3 nucleotides read TGCGCCAGCAGCCAAGATAGAGGAACTAATTATGGCTACACCTTC. Encoded protein: CASSQDRGTNYGYTF.

On this clonotype itself: This may arise from a read error, as a much more abundant clone is one base away. This chain links TRBV7-3 with TRBJ2-5, with 11 bases that match TRBD1. The J segment lost 4 bases and the V segment lost 4 bases, leaving 5 bases of the junction unmatched. The germline V gene encodes CDR1 SGHTA and CDR2 FQGTGA. The CDR3 is 15 residues long. The CDR3 DNA follows: TGTGCCAGCAGCTACGGGACAGGGGGGAGAGAGACCCAGTACTTC. It yields the protein CASSYGTGGRETQYF.

This clonotype has more than one count but fewer than ten. The chain is built from TRBV19 and TRBJ1-2, with 7 bases lining up with TRBD1. J lost 5 bases, V lost 0 bases, and 18 bases had no gene match. The CDR3 extends over 19 amino acids. From germline, CDR1 is LNHDA and CDR2 SQIVND (reference sequence). CDR3 loop: CASSIDTRGTARREYGYTF. In nucleotides, the CDR3 is TGTGCCAGTAGTATAGATACCAGAGGGACAGCCAGACGTGAATATGGCTACACCTTC. The complete variable domain, with remaining parts taken from reference TRBV19 and TRBJ1-2, reads DGGITQSPKYLFRKEGQNVTLSCEQNLNHDAMYWYRQDPGQGLRLIYYSQIVNDFQKGDIAEGYSVSREKKESFPLTVTSAQKNPTAFYLCASSIDTRGTARREYGYTFGSGTRLTVV.